The 20 T cell receptor beta chains given below trace back to one sample, sequenced in a study of control samples from healthy donors and cancer patients. Repertoires were generated with immunoSEQ multiplex PCR, while TCRdb's copy carries only in-frame clones and drops some. The table records 100,000 to 110,000 clones, roughly 90% of them present only once. The sequencing input was blood. All receptors derive from a woman in her forties or fifties in good health.

The chain links TRBV7-3 to TRBJ2-2; tentative D call: TRBD2 (6 bases). The CDR3 has 15 residues. CDR1 and CDR2 from the germline V gene are SGHTA and FQGTGA. With 7 bases removed from V and 1 base from J, the gap between germline ends came to 13 bases. The CDR3 bases are TGTGCCAGCAAGATTAGCGGCCTGAACACCGGGGAGCTGTTTTTT. Translated: CASKISGLNTGELFF.

The chain combines TRBV4-1 with TRBJ2-1, with 9 bases identical to TRBD2. The V gene end was trimmed by 0 bases and the J gene end by 11 bases; junction bases not matched to a gene: 8. Germline CDR1 MGHRA, CDR2 YSYEKL. The CDR3 has 15 amino acids. CDR3 nucleotide sequence: TGCGCCAGCAGCCAAGACTGGCGGGGGGGCGGGAAGCAGTTCTTC. Protein sequence: CASSQDWRGGGKQFF.

The V and J genes are TRBV3-1 (or the pseudogene TRBV3-2) and TRBJ2-2; the match to TRBD2 covers 7 bases. CDR1 and CDR2 from the germline V gene are LGHDT and YNNKEL (reference sequence). V lost 0 bases and J lost 5; bases outside the gene matches: 3. The CDR3 covers 15 residues. The CDR3 nucleotides read TGTGCCAGCAGCCAAGACGGACTAGTGACCGGGGAGCTGTTTTTT. It is translated as CASSQDGLVTGELFF.

The chain recombines TRBV2 with TRBJ2-5; possible D gene TRBD2, 6 bases. Germline V lookup: CDR1 SNHLY, CDR2 FYNNEI. The CDR3 is 15 amino acids. Trimming left V 2 bases short and J 3 bases short, with 13 bases between. CDR3 amino acids: CASSERRAGKETQYF. DNA for the CDR3: TGTGCCAGCAGTGAAAGGAGGGCTGGAAAAGAGACCCAGTACTTC.

The J gene is TRBJ2-2, the V gene TRBV19, with a tentative D call TRBD2 (6 bases). This CDR3 comprises 14 residues. CDR1 is LNHDA, CDR2 SQIVND, per germline (reference sequence). The V and J ends lost 6 bases and 6 bases respectively, with 14 bases between them. The CDR3 nucleotides are TGTGCCAGTAGCCTTGCTCGGGGGTCCGGGGAGCTGTTTTTT. Its protein product is CASSLARGSGELFF.

The rearrangement links TRBV2 to TRBJ2-1; TRBD2 matches 14 bases. The length of the CDR3 is 18 residues. CDR1 and CDR2 (germline): SNHLY, FYNNEI. Germline trimming cut 5 bases from V and 4 bases from J; bases unmatched to any gene: 10. The CDR3 DNA follows: TGTGCCAGCAGTTCGCCCCGGACTAGCGGGAGGTATTACAATGAGCAGTTCTTC. Translating it yields CASSSPRTSGRYYNEQFF.

This clone has more than one count but fewer than ten. This chain links TRBV3-1 (or the pseudogene TRBV3-2) with TRBJ2-3; 14 bases align to TRBD2. The J segment lost 6 bases and the V segment lost 4 bases, leaving 6 bases of the junction unmatched. Germline V CDR1 and CDR2: LGHDT, YNNKEL (reference sequence). The CDR3 loop spans 16 amino acids. The CDR3 reads CASSRGLAGGGDTQYF. The CDR3 DNA follows: TGTGCCAGCAGCCGAGGACTAGCGGGAGGTGGCGATACGCAGTATTTT.

The rearrangement links TRBV28 to TRBJ1-2; D remains unclear. Germline V gives CDR1 MDHEN, CDR2 SYDVKM. The V and J ends lost 3 bases and 6 bases respectively, with 5 bases between them. The CDR3 is 11 residues long. The CDR3 reads CASSFSHGYTF. The CDR3 DNA is TGTGCCAGCAGTTTTAGTCATGGCTACACCTTC.

This clone was found a few times. The V and J genes are TRBV7-2 and TRBJ1-1, with 7 bases fitting TRBD1. The length of the CDR3 is 15 residues. From germline, CDR1 is SGHTA and CDR2 FQGNSA. With V trimmed by 2 bases and J by 9 bases, 12 bases remained unmatched. The CDR3 nucleotides are TGTGCCAGCAGCTTAAAGGCAGGGGGGACGGGAAAAGCTTTCTTT. Translation: CASSLKAGGTGKAFF.

V usage is TRBV3-1 (or the pseudogene TRBV3-2) and J usage is TRBJ2-7, with no clear D. The CDR3 has 16 residues. Germline lookup yields CDR1 LGHDT and CDR2 YNNKEL (reference sequence). Between the trimmed V and J ends, which lost 0 bases and 3 bases, there was a span of 15 bases. CDR3 loop: CASSQDERRRYYEQYF. The CDR3 DNA reads as TGTGCCAGCAGCCAAGACGAACGACGACGTTACTACGAGCAGTACTTC.

This chain links TRBV5-1 with TRBJ2-2, with unresolved D. The CDR3 has 16 amino acids. The germline V and J ends were trimmed by 2 bases and 0 bases, with 11 bases remaining between them. Germline V CDR1 and CDR2: SGHRS, YFSETQ. CDR3 in amino acids: CASSLGGSANTGELFF. DNA for the CDR3: TGCGCCAGCAGCTTAGGCGGATCCGCGAACACCGGGGAGCTGTTTTTT.

This clone was detected a few times. The same CDR3 is also encoded by other DNA sequences in this sample. V and J are TRBV12-3 or TRBV12-4 and TRBJ2-2; TRBD1 matches 7 bases. V gave up 5 bases and J gave up 6 bases; unmatched junction bases: 3. The CDR3 spans 13 residues. The CDR3 spells CASSLQGAGELFF. CDR3 nucleotide sequence: TGTGCCAGCAGTCTCCAGGGGGCCGGGGAGCTGTTTTTT.

This chain links TRBV9 with TRBJ2-5; D uncertain. The V end was cut by 4 bases, the J end by 2 bases, with 27 bases between. CDR1 SGDLS and CDR2 YYNGEE come from the germline V gene. This CDR3 is built from 19 residues. DNA of the CDR3: TGTGCCAGCAGCAATGGCCGGGCTGGAAAAAATGCTCAACAAGAGACCCAGTACTTC. This encodes CASSNGRAGKNAQQETQYF.

The chain links TRBV20-1 to TRBJ2-7; no clear D gene. The germline V gene has CDR1 DFQATT and CDR2 SNEGSKA (reference sequence). This CDR3 is 12 amino acids long. The V gene lost 3 bases and the J gene lost 2 bases, with 8 bases spanning the gap. The CDR3 DNA reads TGCAGTGCTAGTGCAGATACCTACGAGCAGTACTTC. This encodes CSASADTYEQYF.

The chain recombines TRBV24-1 with TRBJ2-7; 12 bases line up with TRBD1. CDR3 length equals 17 residues. CDR1 KGHDR and CDR2 SFDVKD come from the germline V gene. With 5 bases clipped from V and 0 bases from J, the junction kept 7 bases outside the gene matches. For the CDR3, the DNA is TGTGCCACCAGTGGGGACAGGGGGCCGTTAAGCTCCTACGAGCAGTACGTC. Translation gives CATSGDRGPLSSYEQYV.

This rearrangement joins TRBV19 to TRBJ2-4, with a tentative D call TRBD2 (6 bases). CDR3 length: 15 residues. Trimming shortened V by 7 bases and J by 0 bases, and 13 bases separated the two germline ends. Germline CDR1 is LNHDA and CDR2 is SQIVND (reference sequence). CDR3 in amino acids: CASKVAGLAKNIQYF. In DNA, the CDR3 is TGTGCCAGTAAGGTCGCGGGACTAGCCAAAAACATTCAGTACTTC.

The chain combines TRBV12-3 or TRBV12-4 with TRBJ2-1; weak D call: TRBD2 (5 bases). V was pared by 8 bases and J by 7 bases, with 15 bases between. This CDR3 has 13 amino acids. CDR3 DNA sequence: TGTGCCAGCCGACGCGGTCCGGGGAATGAGCAGTTCTTC. Translation gives CASRRGPGNEQFF.

This clone was seen more than once but under ten times. J is TRBJ1-1 and V is TRBV6-4; D gene unclear. The CDR3 is made up of 12 amino acids. Germline V gene sequence: CDR1 MRHNA, CDR2 SNTAGT. V shed 1 base and J shed 10 bases, with 10 bases lying between them. The CDR3 DNA reads as TGTGCCAGCAGTGACTTCAGTGGGAGAGCTTTCTTT. The encoded protein is CASSDFSGRAFF.

The chain links TRBV2 to TRBJ2-1; D remains ambiguous. Per germline, CDR1 SNHLY and CDR2 FYNNEI. Deletions cut 3 bases from V and 5 bases from J, with 11 bases between. This CDR3 region has 14 residues. The CDR3 loop reads CASSEDGLNNEQFF. CDR3 nucleotides: TGTGCCAGCAGTGAGGATGGGCTCAACAATGAGCAGTTCTTC. The entire variable domain, with the rest obtained from reference TRBV2 and TRBJ2-1, is as follows: EPEVTQTPSHQVTQMGQEVILRCVPISNHLYFYWYRQILGQKVEFLVSFYNNEISEKSEIFDDQFSVERPDGSNFTLKIRSTKLEDSAMYFCASSEDGLNNEQFFGPGTRLTVL.

This clone was observed a single time. The CDR3 DNA is TGTGCCAGCAGCACTCCGGGACATTCCACAATCCCTACTGGCGAGCAGTACTTC. It codes for CASSTPGHSTIPTGEQYF. The V call is TRBV7-6, the J call TRBJ2-7; perhaps TRBD1 as D (6 bases). The CDR3 runs 18 residues. Trimming left V 5 bases short and J 6 bases short, with 29 bases between. Germline V CDR1 and CDR2: SGHVS, FNYEAQ. Full variable domain (outside the CDR3, taken from reference TRBV7-6 and TRBJ2-7): GAGVSQSPRYKVTKRGQDVALRCDPISGHVSLYWYRQALGQGPEFLTYFNYEAQQDKSGLPNDRFSAERPEGSISTLTIQRTEQRDSAMYRCASSTPGHSTIPTGEQYFGPGTRLTVT.